These 21 T cell receptor beta chains were all obtained from the same sample, sequenced in a study of T-cell reconstitution after alpha-beta-depleted transplantation in children. The TCRbeta library incorporated unique molecular identifiers. TCRdb recomputed calls from the PCR reads with MiXCR, one row per CDR3 protein. The repertoire holds about 540,000 distinct CDR3 sequences, with over 25% as singletons. The specimen comprised PBMCs, sampled before TCRalphabeta/CD19-depleted stem cell transplant. The receptor set was obtained from a boy in the first two years of life with Wiskott-Aldrich syndrome, due to receive a stem cell transplant.

The chain carries TRBV20-1 and TRBJ2-5; 8 bases fit TRBD1. The trim removed 7 bases at V and 1 base at J, leaving 23 bases unmatched. The CDR3 totals 19 residues. Germline CDR1 and CDR2: DFQATT and SNEGSKA (reference sequence). DNA for the CDR3: TGCAGTGTTAACATTGGGAGCAGGGGGCGTTTCTCCGGCCAAGAGACCCAGTACTTC. Amino acids: CSVNIGSRGRFSGQETQYF.

This chain uses TRBV27 with TRBJ2-7; the match to TRBD2 covers 9 bases. Germline assignment: CDR1 MNHEY and CDR2 SMNVEV (reference sequence). The CDR3 spans 13 residues. The junction had 2 bases not matched to a gene; V was cut back by 3 bases and J by 5 bases. The CDR3 DNA reads as TGTGCCAGCAGTTTTCTAGCGGGAAACGAGCAGTACTTC. As protein: CASSFLAGNEQYF.

The gene calls are TRBV5-1 and TRBJ2-1; TRBD2 matches 7 bases. CDR1 is SGHRS, CDR2 YFSETQ, per germline. Trimming cost V 0 bases and J 7 bases; bases outside gene matches: 10. The CDR3 contains 16 residues. CDR3 DNA: TGCGCCAGCAGCTTGGCCTCCAGCGGGATTAGGAATGAGCAGTTCTTC. The encoded protein is CASSLASSGIRNEQFF.

This clonotype turned up a few times. The chain joins TRBV10-3 to TRBJ2-1; 7 nucleotides match TRBD2. The germline gives CDR1 ENHRY, CDR2 SYGVKD. Trimming cost V 2 bases and J 2 bases; bases outside gene matches: 6. The length of the CDR3 is 16 residues. The CDR3: CAISELRGLPYNEQFF. CDR3 in DNA: TGTGCCATCAGTGAGCTGCGGGGACTACCCTACAATGAGCAGTTCTTC.

V is TRBV27 and J is TRBJ2-1; TRBD2 matches 12 bases. The V and J ends lost 6 bases and 4 bases, in that order; junction bases with no gene match: 7. Germline CDR1 reads MNHEY; CDR2 reads SMNVEV (reference sequence). CDR3 length equals 16 residues. The CDR3 is CASRGLAGLGYNEQFF. The CDR3, as DNA: TGTGCCAGCAGAGGACTAGCGGGACTCGGTTACAATGAGCAGTTCTTC.

This clonotype was found a few times. The chain joins TRBV12-3 or TRBV12-4 to TRBJ2-1; tentative D call: TRBD2 (5 bases). The CDR3 consists of 15 residues. V gave up 5 bases and J gave up 12 bases, with 23 bases separating them. CDR3 in amino acids: CASSITGMPPRMQFF. DNA for the CDR3: TGTGCCAGCAGTATAACCGGGATGCCCCCCCGAATGCAGTTCTTC.

This clonotype came up a few times. The CDR3 spells CASSPGLKTDTQYF. The CDR3 DNA follows: TGCGCCAGCAGCCCGGGACTTAAGACAGATACGCAGTATTTT. This chain connects TRBV10-2 to TRBJ2-3, with D possibly TRBD2 on 6 matching bases. The germline V gene has CDR1 WSHSY and CDR2 SAAADI. This CDR3 is built from 14 residues. V was cut by 6 bases and J by 3 bases, with 13 bases left in between.

The chain uses TRBV29-1 and TRBJ2-3; D ambiguous. This CDR3 is 11 amino acids long. The germline CDR1 and CDR2 sequences are SQVTM and ANQGSEA. The V end was cut by 2 bases, the J end by 5 bases, with 5 bases between. CDR3 DNA: TGCAGCGTTGAACCGGGAGATACGCAGTATTTT. Translated, it gives CSVEPGDTQYF.

This clonotype was seen a few times. The rearrangement uses TRBV29-1 and TRBJ2-7, with 8 nucleotides matching TRBD2. J gave up 2 bases and V 4 bases, and 7 bases lay outside the gene matches. CDR3 length: 14 amino acids. Per the germline V gene, CDR1 is SQVTM and CDR2 is ANQGSEA. The CDR3 is CSVGPIAGPYEQYF. The CDR3 DNA is TGCAGCGTTGGTCCCATAGCGGGGCCCTACGAGCAGTACTTC.

In this sample, this clonotype turned up a few times. J is TRBJ2-7 and V is TRBV2; D possibly corresponds to TRBD1 (7 bases). The CDR3 consists of 13 residues. V dropped 7 bases and J dropped 2 bases, with 12 bases sitting between them. CDR1 and CDR2 from the germline V gene are SNHLY and FYNNEI. The CDR3 sequence: CASTDRRAYEQYF. As DNA, the CDR3 is TGTGCCAGCACGGACAGGAGGGCCTACGAGCAGTACTTC.

In its sample, this clonotype was seen a few times. The chain has TRBV18 and TRBJ2-7, with a possible D match to TRBD2 (5 bases). V dropped 2 bases and J dropped 2 bases, with 13 bases sitting between them. The CDR3 sequence is 15 residues long. In germline, CDR1 is KGHSH, CDR2 LQKENI. The CDR3 reads CASSPFPGITYEQYF. CDR3 sequence (DNA): TGTGCCAGCTCACCATTCCCGGGGATTACCTACGAGCAGTACTTC.

The V and J genes are TRBV12-3 or TRBV12-4 and TRBJ2-1; D perhaps matches TRBD1 (6 bases). V was trimmed by 7 bases and J by 10 bases, leaving 26 bases between them. CDR3 length: 16 amino acids. CDR3 region: CASTQLVSFRGGEQFF. The CDR3 DNA follows: TGTGCCAGCACCCAACTTGTTAGCTTCAGGGGTGGGGAGCAGTTCTTC.

The chain carries TRBV20-1 and TRBJ2-1; TRBD1 agrees at 9 bases. CDR1 is DFQATT and CDR2 is SNEGSKA in the germline V gene (reference sequence). The CDR3 has 13 amino acids. V gave up 4 bases and J gave up 6 bases; unmatched junction bases: 4. The CDR3 sequence is CSAKGDRVNEQFF. CDR3 coding DNA: TGCAGTGCTAAGGGGGACAGGGTCAATGAGCAGTTCTTC.

CDR3 residues: CASTLTGGASEAFF. The CDR3 DNA reads as TGTGCCAGCACCCTCACAGGGGGCGCTTCTGAAGCTTTCTTT. The V call is TRBV7-6, the J call TRBJ1-1; 9 positions match TRBD1. The junction had 9 bases not matched to a gene; V was cut back by 7 bases and J by 6 bases. This CDR3 is 14 amino acids long. Germline loops: CDR1 SGHVS, CDR2 FNYEAQ.

This chain uses TRBV9 with TRBJ2-5, with 11 nucleotides matching TRBD2. V dropped 2 bases and J dropped 5; count of bases not matched to a gene: 8. This CDR3 comprises 16 residues. Germline assignment: CDR1 SGDLS and CDR2 YYNGEE. The CDR3 region is CASSVSTSGSGETQYF. The CDR3 coding sequence is TGTGCCAGCAGCGTGTCAACTAGCGGGAGCGGTGAGACCCAGTACTTC.

This clonotype came up a few times. The chain recombines TRBV5-6 with TRBJ2-5; 10 nucleotides match TRBD2. The CDR3 is 15 residues long. The ends lost 2 bases at V and 2 bases at J; junction bases unmatched: 3. Germline V gene sequence: CDR1 SGHDT, CDR2 YYEEEE. CDR3 loop: CASSFGLAEQETQYF. The CDR3 nucleotides are TGTGCCAGCAGCTTCGGACTAGCGGAACAAGAGACCCAGTACTTC.

This clonotype was found a few times. The chain combines TRBV10-3 with TRBJ2-1; TRBD1 agrees at 8 bases. Germline V CDR1 and CDR2: ENHRY, SYGVKD. The CDR3 extends over 13 amino acids. V dropped 6 bases and J dropped 7; count of bases not matched to a gene: 5. CDR3 in DNA: TGTGCCATCAGGCAGGGGGCTTGGAATGAGCAGTTCTTC. Its protein is CAIRQGAWNEQFF.

The chain has TRBV5-5 and TRBJ2-1, with TRBD2 matching 7 bases. V was pared by 0 bases and J by 6 bases, with 9 bases of the junction left unmatched. This CDR3 comprises 16 residues. CDR1 is SGHKS, CDR2 YYEKEE, per germline (reference sequence). CDR3 DNA sequence: TGTGCCAGCAGCTTGGGGCCCGGACTAGAGGGCAATGAGCAGTTCTTC. This translates into CASSLGPGLEGNEQFF.

The genes are TRBV20-1 and TRBJ2-6; unclear D gene. The V end was cut by 0 bases, the J end by 9 bases, with 6 bases between. CDR1 and CDR2 (germline): DFQATT, SNEGSKA (reference sequence). This CDR3 comprises 12 residues. CDR3 bases: TGCAGTGCTAGAGATGGAATCAACGTCCTGACTTTC. It yields the protein CSARDGINVLTF.

This clonotype appeared a few times. The J gene is TRBJ2-7, the V gene TRBV28; 10 bases are a match to TRBD1. CDR1 and CDR2 (germline): MDHEN, SYDVKM. V shed 5 bases, J shed 6 bases, and the junction held 7 bases outside the gene matches. CDR3 length: 14 amino acids. CDR3 bases: TGTGCCAGCAGTCTTGCCGGGACAGGGGTCGAGCAGTACTTC. Translation: CASSLAGTGVEQYF.

This clonotype was observed a few times. The chain carries TRBV5-1 and TRBJ2-7; D uncertain. Trimming removed 2 bases at V and 5 bases at J, with 11 bases between. This CDR3 region has 13 residues. Looked up from germline, CDR1 is SGHRS and CDR2 is YFSETQ. The CDR3 reads CASSLESFHEQYF. CDR3 coding DNA: TGCGCCAGCAGCTTAGAGTCCTTCCACGAGCAGTACTTC.